These T cell receptor beta chains were read from a single sample in a study of T cells after yellow fever vaccination. Each CDR3 protein gets one entry after TCRdb re-called the 5' RACE reads with MiXCR. The table shows approximately 510,000 distinct CDR3 sequences, with 21% occurring only once. Sequenced material: PBMCs, taken approximately 22 days after the first yellow fever vaccination. The receptors derive from a man between 18 and 29 years old who received the YFV17D yellow fever vaccine. CDR3s include the opening cysteine and the closing phenylalanine or tryptophan. The D gene is left open where the match is weak. A row's size may be missing; if present it is once, few, many or a size class.

j_call	d_call	v_call	clone_size	cdr3_nt	cdr3_aa
TRBJ2-2	TRBD2	TRBV29-1	few	TGCAGCGCGGGAGGGAACACCGGGGAGCTGTTTTTT	CSAGGNTGELFF
TRBJ2-5	.	TRBV12-5	.	TGTGCTAGTGGTTTGGTACCCGAGACCCAGTACTTC	CASGLVPETQYF
TRBJ1-5	.	TRBV9	.	TGTGCCAGCAGCGTAGGAGTAAATAGCAATCAGCCCCAGCATTTT	CASSVGVNSNQPQHF
TRBJ2-3	.	TRBV5-1	.	TGCGCCAGCAGCTCCGTGGCGGGGCGCACAGATACGCAGTATTTT	CASSSVAGRTDTQYF
TRBJ2-5	.	TRBV5-1	.	TGCGCCAGCAGCTCAAGGGGGGGTAAGGAGACCCAGTACTTC	CASSSRGGKETQYF
TRBJ2-1	.	TRBV6-2/TRBV6-3	.	TGTGCCAGCACCGAATTGTCTTCCGGGGATGAGCAGTTCTTC	CASTELSSGDEQFF
TRBJ2-1	TRBD2	TRBV23-1	few	TGCGCCAGCAAACCCCGGGACTACCGCTACAATGAGCAGTTCTTC	CASKPRDYRYNEQFF
TRBJ1-6	.	TRBV6-5	.	TGTGCCAGCAGTTACGATATGGGACTTGGAAGCTCCTATAATTCACCCCTCCACTTT	CASSYDMGLGSSYNSPLHF
TRBJ1-1	.	TRBV12-3/TRBV12-4	.	TGTGCCAGCAGTTCCGGGAGGTTATACTCCCCGAACACTGAAGCTTTCTTT	CASSSGRLYSPNTEAFF
TRBJ1-5	TRBD1	TRBV12-3/TRBV12-4	few	TGTGCCAGCAGACACGACAGGGGGCTTAATCAGCCCCAGCATTTT	CASRHDRGLNQPQHF
TRBJ2-1	.	TRBV6-1	few	TGTGCCAGCAGTGAAGAACGGGGCGGTACGTACAGCTCCTACAATGAGCAGTTCTTC	CASSEERGGTYSSYNEQFF
TRBJ2-2	TRBD1	TRBV5-1	few	TGCGCCAGCAGCCCCGGGACAGGGTCCATCGGGGAGCTGTTTTTT	CASSPGTGSIGELFF
TRBJ2-2	.	TRBV7-3	.	TGTGCCAGCAGCTTAAGCCGGGACACCGGGGAGCTGTTTTTT	CASSLSRDTGELFF
TRBJ2-3	TRBD1	TRBV12-3/TRBV12-4	many	TGTGCCAGCGGACCGGGACAGGACACAGATACGCAGTATTTT	CASGPGQDTDTQYF
TRBJ2-2	.	TRBV7-6	few	TGTGCCAGCAGCTCCCAGACAGAGTACACCGGGGAGCTGTTTTTT	CASSSQTEYTGELFF
TRBJ2-7	.	TRBV2	.	TGTGCCACCCGGTCAATGCTAAGCTCCTACGAGCAGTACTTC	CATRSMLSSYEQYF